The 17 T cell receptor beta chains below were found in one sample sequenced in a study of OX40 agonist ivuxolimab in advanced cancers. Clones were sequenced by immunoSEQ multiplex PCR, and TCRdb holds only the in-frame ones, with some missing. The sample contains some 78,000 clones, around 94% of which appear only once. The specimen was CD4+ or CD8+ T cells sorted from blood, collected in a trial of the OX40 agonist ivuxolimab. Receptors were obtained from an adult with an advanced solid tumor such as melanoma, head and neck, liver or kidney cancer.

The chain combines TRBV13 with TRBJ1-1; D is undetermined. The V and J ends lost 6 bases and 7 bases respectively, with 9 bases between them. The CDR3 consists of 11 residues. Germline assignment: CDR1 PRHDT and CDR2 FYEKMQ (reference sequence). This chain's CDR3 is CASSYDGEAFF. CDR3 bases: TGTGCCAGCAGTTACGACGGTGAAGCTTTCTTT.

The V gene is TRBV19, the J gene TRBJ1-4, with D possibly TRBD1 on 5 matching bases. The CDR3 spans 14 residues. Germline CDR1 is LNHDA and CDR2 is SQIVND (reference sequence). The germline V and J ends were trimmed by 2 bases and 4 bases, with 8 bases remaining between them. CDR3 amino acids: CASSIRGYNEKLFF. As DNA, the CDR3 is TGTGCCAGTAGTATAAGGGGATATAATGAAAAACTGTTTTTT.

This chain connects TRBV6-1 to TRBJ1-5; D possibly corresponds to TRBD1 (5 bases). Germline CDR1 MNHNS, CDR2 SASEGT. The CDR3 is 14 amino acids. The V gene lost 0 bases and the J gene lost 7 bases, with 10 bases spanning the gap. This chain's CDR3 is CASSEAGGVQPQHF. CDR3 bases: TGTGCCAGCAGTGAAGCGGGAGGGGTGCAGCCCCAGCATTTT.

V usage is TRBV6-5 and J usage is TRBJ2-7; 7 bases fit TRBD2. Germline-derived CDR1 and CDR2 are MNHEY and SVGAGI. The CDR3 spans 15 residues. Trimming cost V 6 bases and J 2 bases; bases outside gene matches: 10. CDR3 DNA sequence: TGTGCCAGCAGGGGCACAGAGCGGGGTCCCTACGAGCAGTACTTC. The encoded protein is CASRGTERGPYEQYF.

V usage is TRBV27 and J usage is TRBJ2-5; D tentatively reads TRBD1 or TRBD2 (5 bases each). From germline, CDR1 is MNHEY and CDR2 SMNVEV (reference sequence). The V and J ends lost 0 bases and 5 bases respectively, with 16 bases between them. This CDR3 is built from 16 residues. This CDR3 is CASSLSAGQGRETQYF. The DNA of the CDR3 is TGTGCCAGCAGTTTATCGGCGGGTCAGGGTAGGGAGACCCAGTACTTC.

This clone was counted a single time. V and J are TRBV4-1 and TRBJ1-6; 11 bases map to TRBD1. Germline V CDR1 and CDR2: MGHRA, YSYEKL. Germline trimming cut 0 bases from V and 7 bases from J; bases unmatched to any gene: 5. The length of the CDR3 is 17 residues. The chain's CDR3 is CASSQDLGQGGNSPLHF. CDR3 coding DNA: TGCGCCAGCAGCCAAGATTTGGGACAGGGGGGCAATTCACCCCTCCACTTT.

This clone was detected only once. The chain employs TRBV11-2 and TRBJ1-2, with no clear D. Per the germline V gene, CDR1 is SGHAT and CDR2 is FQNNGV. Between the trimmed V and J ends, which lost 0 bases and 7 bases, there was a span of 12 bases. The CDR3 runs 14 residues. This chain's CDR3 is CASSLDVRVLGYTF. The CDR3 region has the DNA TGTGCCAGCAGCTTAGATGTACGGGTTCTTGGCTACACCTTC. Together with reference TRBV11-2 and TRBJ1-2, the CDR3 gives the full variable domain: EAGVAQSPRYKIIEKRQSVAFWCNPISGHATLYWYQQILGQGPKLLIQFQNNGVVDDSQLPKDRFSAERLKGVDSTLKIQPAKLEDSAVYLCASSLDVRVLGYTFGSGTRLTVV.

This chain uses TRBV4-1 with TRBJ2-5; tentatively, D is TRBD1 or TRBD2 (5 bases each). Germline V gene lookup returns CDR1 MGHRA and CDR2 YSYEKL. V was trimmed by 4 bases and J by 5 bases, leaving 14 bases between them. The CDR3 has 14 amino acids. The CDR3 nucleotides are TGCGCCAGCAGCCTCCCGGGGACGGGTGAGACCCAGTACTTC. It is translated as CASSLPGTGETQYF.

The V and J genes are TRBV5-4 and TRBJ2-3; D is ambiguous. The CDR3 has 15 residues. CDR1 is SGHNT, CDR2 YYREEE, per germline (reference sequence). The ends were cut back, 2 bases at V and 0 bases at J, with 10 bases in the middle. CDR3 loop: CASSLGRLSTDTQYF. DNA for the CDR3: TGTGCCAGCAGCTTAGGACGGCTAAGCACAGATACGCAGTATTTT.

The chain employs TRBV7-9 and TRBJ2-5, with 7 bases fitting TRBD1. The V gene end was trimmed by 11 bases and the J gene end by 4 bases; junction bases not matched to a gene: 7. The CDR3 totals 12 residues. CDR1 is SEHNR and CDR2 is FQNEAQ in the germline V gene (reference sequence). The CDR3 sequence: CAGTGAGETQYF. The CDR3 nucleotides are TGTGCCGGAACAGGGGCGGGAGAGACCCAGTACTTC. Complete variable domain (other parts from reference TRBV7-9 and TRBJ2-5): DTGVSQNPRHKITKRGQNVTFRCDPISEHNRLYWYRQTLGQGPEFLTYFQNEAQLEKSRLLSDRFSAERPKGSFSTLEIQRTEQGDSAMYLCAGTGAGETQYFGPGTRLLVL.

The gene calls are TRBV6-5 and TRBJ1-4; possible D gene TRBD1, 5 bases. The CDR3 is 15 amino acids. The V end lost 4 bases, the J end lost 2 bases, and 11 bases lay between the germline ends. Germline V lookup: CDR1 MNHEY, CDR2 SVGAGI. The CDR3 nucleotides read TGTGCCAGCAGTTTCCCAGGGAGCACTAATGAAAAACTGTTTTTT. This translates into CASSFPGSTNEKLFF.

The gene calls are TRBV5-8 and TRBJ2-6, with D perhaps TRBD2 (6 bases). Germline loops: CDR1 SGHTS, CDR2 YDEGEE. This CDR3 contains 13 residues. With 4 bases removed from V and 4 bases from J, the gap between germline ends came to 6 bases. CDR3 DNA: TGTGCCAGCAGCCTAGCGGGGGCCAACGTCCTGACTTTC. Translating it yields CASSLAGANVLTF.

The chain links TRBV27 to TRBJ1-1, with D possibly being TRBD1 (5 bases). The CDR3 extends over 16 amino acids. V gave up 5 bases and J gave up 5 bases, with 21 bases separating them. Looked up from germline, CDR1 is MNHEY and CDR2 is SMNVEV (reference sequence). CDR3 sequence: CASSPWGVEGKTEAFF. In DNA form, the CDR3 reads TGTGCCAGCAGTCCCTGGGGGGTTGAGGGAAAAACTGAAGCTTTCTTT.

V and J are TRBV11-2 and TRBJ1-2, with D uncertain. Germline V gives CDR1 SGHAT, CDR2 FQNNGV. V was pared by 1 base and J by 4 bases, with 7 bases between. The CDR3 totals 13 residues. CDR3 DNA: TGTGCCAGCAGCTTAGCCTCCCGCTATGGCTACACCTTC. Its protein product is CASSLASRYGYTF.

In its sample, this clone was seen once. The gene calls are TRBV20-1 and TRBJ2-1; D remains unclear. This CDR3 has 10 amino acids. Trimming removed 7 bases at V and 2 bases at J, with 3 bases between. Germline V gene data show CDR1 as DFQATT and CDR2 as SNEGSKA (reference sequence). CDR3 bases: TGCAGTGGGACCTACAATGAGCAGTTCTTC. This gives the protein CSGTYNEQFF.

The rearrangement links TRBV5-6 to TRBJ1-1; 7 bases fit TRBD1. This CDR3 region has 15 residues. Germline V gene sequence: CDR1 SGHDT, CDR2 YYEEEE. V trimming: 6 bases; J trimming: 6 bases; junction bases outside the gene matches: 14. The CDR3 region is CASTSYDRAFAEAFF. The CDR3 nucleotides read TGTGCCAGCACTTCATACGACAGGGCGTTCGCTGAAGCTTTCTTT.

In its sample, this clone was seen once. As DNA, the CDR3 is TGTGCCATCAGTCCGGGGGGCTGGACAGATACGCAGTATTTT. Its translation: CAISPGGWTDTQYF. V gene TRBV10-3 combines with J gene TRBJ2-3; a weak D match, TRBD2 (7 bases). Germline V gene sequence: CDR1 ENHRY, CDR2 SYGVKD. This CDR3 has 14 residues. Trimming took off 5 bases at V and 3 bases at J, with 12 bases between the two ends.